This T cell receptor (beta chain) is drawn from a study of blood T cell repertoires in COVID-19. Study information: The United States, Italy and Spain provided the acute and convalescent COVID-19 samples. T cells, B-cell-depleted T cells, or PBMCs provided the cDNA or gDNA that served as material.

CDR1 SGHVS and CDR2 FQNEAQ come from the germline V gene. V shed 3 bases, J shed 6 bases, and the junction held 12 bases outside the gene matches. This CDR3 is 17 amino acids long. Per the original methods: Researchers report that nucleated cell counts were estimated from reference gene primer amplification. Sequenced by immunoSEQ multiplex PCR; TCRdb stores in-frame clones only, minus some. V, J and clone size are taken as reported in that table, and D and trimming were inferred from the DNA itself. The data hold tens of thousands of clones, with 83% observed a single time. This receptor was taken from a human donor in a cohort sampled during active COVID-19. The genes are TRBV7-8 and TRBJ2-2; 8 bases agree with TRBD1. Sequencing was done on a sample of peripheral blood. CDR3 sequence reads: CASSFRPGQGWSGELFF. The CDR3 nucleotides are TGTGCCAGCAGCTTCCGCCCTGGACAGGGATGGTCCGGGGAGCTGTTTTTT.